This passage covers 25 T cell receptor beta chains from one sample sequenced in a study of blood T cell repertoires in COVID-19. The assay was immunoSEQ multiplex PCR, and TCRdb's table has in-frame clones only and misses some. The repertoire consists of 70,000 or so clones, with roughly 91% occurring once and the leading ten covering around 0.58%. The sequenced sample consisted of peripheral blood. Receptor source: a man aged 55 to 70 with acute or convalescent COVID-19.

The CDR3 DNA sequence: TGTGCCATCAGTGAGAATGAGGATACGCAGTATTTT. It codes for CAISENEDTQYF. This chain links TRBV10-3 with TRBJ2-3; D is uncertain. This CDR3 is built from 12 residues. CDR1 and CDR2 from the germline V gene are ENHRY and SYGVKD. The V gene lost 2 bases and the J gene lost 6 bases, with 6 bases spanning the gap.

V usage is TRBV9 and J usage is TRBJ1-1; no clear D. Per germline, CDR1 SGDLS and CDR2 YYNGEE. This CDR3 contains 14 residues. Trimming cost V 1 base and J 1 base, with 8 bases left between them. Here the CDR3 reads CASSVTSGNTEAFF. The CDR3 coding sequence is TGTGCCAGCAGCGTAACAAGCGGGAACACTGAAGCTTTCTTT.

The J gene is TRBJ2-2, the V gene TRBV9; 7 bases are shared with TRBD2. V shed 0 bases and J 0 bases; nucleotides not matched to a gene: 2. In germline, CDR1 is SGDLS, CDR2 YYNGEE. CDR3 length equals 16 residues. CDR3 residues: CASSVASGANTGELFF. The CDR3 nucleotides are TGTGCCAGCAGCGTAGCTAGCGGCGCGAACACCGGGGAGCTGTTTTTT.

The V gene is TRBV5-1, the J gene TRBJ1-3; D is uncertain. The CDR3 has 12 residues. The V gene's germline CDR1 is SGHRS and CDR2 YFSETQ. Trimming stripped 4 bases from V and 2 bases from J, with 4 bases between. Here the CDR3 reads CASSPAGNTIYF. The CDR3 nucleotides are TGCGCCAGCAGCCCGGCTGGAAACACCATATATTTT.

This chain connects TRBV5-1 to TRBJ2-7; 8 nucleotides agree with TRBD2. V lost 0 bases and J lost 4; bases outside the gene matches: 15. The length of the CDR3 is 18 residues. Germline V CDR1 and CDR2: SGHRS, YFSETQ. The CDR3 sequence is CASSLAGGATLQIYEQYF. CDR3 DNA: TGCGCCAGCAGCTTGGCGGGAGGGGCTACCCTACAGATTTACGAGCAGTACTTC.

As DNA, the CDR3 is TGTGCCAGTAGTAGACGGGGTTCTGGAAACACCATATATTTT. Residues: CASSRRGSGNTIYF. The rearrangement joins TRBV19 to TRBJ1-3; D is ambiguous. V shed 4 bases and J shed 1 base, with 8 bases lying between them. Germline CDR1 is LNHDA and CDR2 is SQIVND (reference sequence). The CDR3 is made up of 14 amino acids.

The chain employs TRBV30 and TRBJ2-1; D might be TRBD1 (6 bases). This CDR3 is 13 amino acids long. V was shortened by 2 bases and J by 5 bases, with 10 bases between the two germline ends. CDR1 and CDR2 from the germline V gene are GTSNPN and SVGIG (reference sequence). CDR3 bases: TGTGCCTGGAGTCAGGGGCGGGACAATGAGCAGTTCTTC. Protein product: CAWSQGRDNEQFF.

This clone was found once. The chain links TRBV19 to TRBJ1-4; no clear D. V was clipped by 6 bases and J by 4 bases, with 12 bases between them. Germline loops: CDR1 LNHDA, CDR2 SQIVND (reference sequence). The CDR3 contains 14 residues. The CDR3 nucleotides read TGTGCCAGTAGCCCCGAGCCCTTTAATGAAAAACTGTTTTTT. It encodes CASSPEPFNEKLFF.

At least ten counts were recorded for this clone. This chain uses TRBV3-1 (or the pseudogene TRBV3-2) with TRBJ2-7, with D unclear. V was shortened by 2 bases and J by 0 bases, with 11 bases between the two germline ends. The CDR3 is 15 amino acids. Germline CDR1 reads LGHDT; CDR2 reads YNNKEL (reference sequence). In DNA, the CDR3 is TGTGCCAGCAGCCAACCGGCGAGGAACTCCTACGAGCAGTACTTC. Protein product: CASSQPARNSYEQYF.

CDR3 nucleotide sequence: TGTGCCAGCACTACTAGCGGGACCGCCTACGAGCAGTACTTC. This gives the protein CASTTSGTAYEQYF. The chain links TRBV6-5 to TRBJ2-7; 10 nucleotides match TRBD2. The length of the CDR3 is 14 residues. With 7 bases clipped from V and 2 bases from J, the junction kept 5 bases outside the gene matches. Germline V lookup: CDR1 MNHEY, CDR2 SVGAGI.

This clone occurred once. This sequence joins TRBV5-1 and TRBJ2-1, with TRBD2 matching 7 bases. With V trimmed by 0 bases and J by 8 bases, 8 bases remained unmatched. The CDR3 runs 15 residues. Looked up from germline, CDR1 is SGHRS and CDR2 is YFSETQ. The CDR3 reads CASSLAGGLIDEQFF. The CDR3 DNA is TGCGCCAGCAGCTTGGCGGGGGGTTTGATCGATGAGCAGTTCTTC.

The rearrangement joins TRBV18 to TRBJ2-3, with D hard to call. Germline V gene data show CDR1 as KGHSH and CDR2 as LQKENI. Trimming stripped 0 bases from V and 2 bases from J, with 9 bases between. This CDR3 has 15 residues. The DNA of the CDR3 is TGTGCCAGCTCACCACCGCTAGGAGACACAGATACGCAGTATTTT. Translated: CASSPPLGDTDTQYF.

The V gene is TRBV7-9, the J gene TRBJ2-7; no clear D gene. This CDR3 is built from 13 residues. Per germline, CDR1 SEHNR and CDR2 FQNEAQ (reference sequence). V was pared by 2 bases and J by 6 bases, with 11 bases between. DNA of the CDR3: TGTGCCAGCAGCTTAAATTTACCTACCGAGCAGTACTTC. Translating it yields CASSLNLPTEQYF.

This clone was picked up a small number of times. V and J are TRBV12-3 or TRBV12-4 and TRBJ1-2; maybe TRBD1 (6 bases). The CDR3 has 12 residues. The germline V and J ends were trimmed by 3 bases and 8 bases, with 10 bases remaining between them. The CDR3 loop reads CASSFGGRGYTF. The CDR3 DNA sequence: TGTGCCAGCAGTTTCGGGGGGCGCGGCTACACCTTC.

The chain employs TRBV5-1 and TRBJ1-1, with 7 bases lining up with TRBD1. V lost 4 bases, J lost 1 base, and 4 bases stayed unmatched. Germline V gene lookup returns CDR1 SGHRS and CDR2 YFSETQ. There are 14 residues in the CDR3. This CDR3 is CASSPTGPNTEAFF. CDR3 nucleotides: TGCGCCAGCAGCCCGACAGGGCCGAACACTGAAGCTTTCTTT.

V usage is TRBV7-3 and J usage is TRBJ2-1, with 11 bases aligning to TRBD2. This CDR3 has 16 amino acids. The germline V gene encodes CDR1 SGHTA and CDR2 FQGTGA. The V segment lost 4 bases and the J segment 4 bases; nucleotides outside the gene matches: 6. The CDR3 DNA follows: TGTGCCAGCAGCTATCAGACTAGCGGGAATTACAATGAGCAGTTCTTC. This sequence encodes CASSYQTSGNYNEQFF.

This clone was seen a handful of times. The chain is built from TRBV9 and TRBJ1-2; no firm D call. The CDR3 has 16 residues. From germline, CDR1 is SGDLS and CDR2 YYNGEE. The germline V and J ends were trimmed by 0 bases and 4 bases, with 16 bases remaining between them. CDR3 sequence reads: CASSVADQVPLYGYTF. Written as DNA, the CDR3 is TGTGCCAGCAGCGTAGCTGACCAGGTGCCCCTCTATGGCTACACCTTC.

A single count supports this clone. This chain uses TRBV2 with TRBJ2-3; the D gene is possibly TRBD2 (5 bases). V lost 4 bases and J 5 bases, leaving 7 bases between the germline ends. The length of the CDR3 is 12 residues. Germline CDR1 and CDR2: SNHLY and FYNNEI. CDR3 protein: CASSARGDTQYF. The DNA of the CDR3 is TGTGCCAGCAGTGCCCGGGGAGATACGCAGTATTTT.

The chain combines TRBV4-1 with TRBJ1-2; 11 bases are a match to TRBD1. V lost 4 bases and J lost 0; bases outside the gene matches: 7. The CDR3 length is 17 residues. The germline CDR1 and CDR2 sequences are MGHRA and YSYEKL. This chain's CDR3 is CASSPLPGQGANYGYTF. The CDR3 nucleotides are TGCGCCAGCAGCCCCTTACCGGGACAGGGGGCTAACTATGGCTACACCTTC.

This chain connects TRBV5-1 to TRBJ1-4; tentatively, D is TRBD1 (5 bases). The germline gives CDR1 SGHRS, CDR2 YFSETQ. The V end lost 1 base, the J end lost 1 base, and 11 bases lay between the germline ends. The length of the CDR3 is 16 residues. The CDR3, as DNA: TGCGCCAGCAGCTTGCAAGGGGATCAAACTAATGAAAAACTGTTTTTT. Translation gives CASSLQGDQTNEKLFF.

This rearrangement joins TRBV6-6 to TRBJ1-1; the match to TRBD1 covers 8 bases. Germline V gene lookup returns CDR1 MNHNY and CDR2 SVGAGI (reference sequence). V dropped 4 bases and J dropped 1; count of bases not matched to a gene: 2. CDR3 length equals 14 residues. As DNA, the CDR3 is TGTGCCAGCAGTTGGACAGGGAGGAACACTGAAGCTTTCTTT. Translating gives CASSWTGRNTEAFF.

The chain uses TRBV18 and TRBJ2-3, with TRBD2 as a possible D gene (5 bases). The CDR3 is 15 residues long. V lost 3 bases and J lost 0, with 10 bases in between. Germline CDR1 and CDR2: KGHSH and LQKENI. The CDR3 protein is CASSPRPGSTDTQYF. CDR3 bases: TGTGCCAGCTCACCTAGACCGGGAAGCACAGATACGCAGTATTTT. Drawing the rest from reference TRBV18 and TRBJ2-3, the complete variable domain is NAGVMQNPRHLVRRRGQEARLRCSPMKGHSHVYWYRQLPEEGLKFMVYLQKENIIDESGMPKERFSAEFPKEGPSILRIQQVVRGDSAAYFCASSPRPGSTDTQYFGPGTRLTVL.

V gene TRBV11-2 combines with J gene TRBJ2-1; TRBD1 agrees at 8 bases. Germline CDR1 reads SGHAT; CDR2 reads FQNNGV. The CDR3 has 16 amino acids. J gave up 2 bases and V 5 bases, and 8 bases lay outside the gene matches. The CDR3 DNA reads as TGTGCCAGCAGCACGCGGACAGGGCCTCCCTACAATGAGCAGTTCTTC. Residues: CASSTRTGPPYNEQFF. The full variable domain, in which reference TRBV11-2 and TRBJ2-1 provide the parts outside the CDR3, is EAGVAQSPRYKIIEKRQSVAFWCNPISGHATLYWYQQILGQGPKLLIQFQNNGVVDDSQLPKDRFSAERLKGVDSTLKIQPAKLEDSAVYLCASSTRTGPPYNEQFFGPGTRLTVL.

The rearrangement links TRBV5-1 to TRBJ1-5, with 7 bases fitting TRBD1. J lost 7 bases, V lost 4 bases, and 11 bases had no gene match. Looked up from germline, CDR1 is SGHRS and CDR2 is YFSETQ. The CDR3 has 15 amino acids. This CDR3 reads CASSLDTGDGQPQHF. In nucleotides, the CDR3 is TGCGCCAGCAGCCTTGACACAGGGGATGGGCAGCCCCAGCATTTT.

The chain combines TRBV27 with TRBJ2-1, with TRBD1 matching over 9 bases. The CDR3 sequence is 15 residues long. V dropped 5 bases and J dropped 4; count of bases not matched to a gene: 6. Looked up from germline, CDR1 is MNHEY and CDR2 is SMNVEV (reference sequence). The CDR3 bases are TGTGCCAGCAGTGTCCGGGACAGGGCTTACAATGAGCAGTTCTTC. Translated: CASSVRDRAYNEQFF.